This T cell receptor beta chain is drawn from a study of shared T cell receptors in the human thymus (dated by TCRdb to about 2021). In the study overall: The study investigated the way shared, self-reactive T-cell receptor alpha chains are produced in the human thymus.

The CDR3 measures 13 amino acids from cysteine to phenylalanine. Left in the record is the CDR3 DNA by itself, 39 bases read in frame from the first base. The germline V gene (reference sequence) specifies MNHNY as CDR1 and SVGAGI as CDR2. The V end loses 2 bases and the J end loses 6 bases, and a stretch of 10 bases separates them. Remarks on this clone: Its antigen target is currently unknown. Base quality data are lacking; no much larger clone is found one base away.

The library was generated by the immunoSEQ multiplex PCR assay. TCRdb's version of the immuneACCESS table is confined to in-frame rearrangements and falls short of the full clone set. An unresolved V gene accounts for under half of the shortfall where checked; the remainder is of unknown origin. Counted in this sample were 500,000 to 750,000 clones; roughly 88% of them appeared once. The ten top clones hold about 0.01% of the sample. Separately, the same data were catalogued under a study of human thymus T cells. That second publication adds: In Finland, the donors were immunologically healthy infants who were having open corrective cardiac surgery for congenital heart defects. Thymus tissue was collected as surgical resects that were removed during corrective cardiac surgery. V and J gene segment usage appeared biased in both thymic and peripheral blood repertoires. According to the related research, thymic TCR repertoires were highly overlapping among unrelated individuals. The study characterized TCR alpha and beta repertoires from about 8 infant thymus samples and four related peripheral blood samples. Donor ages ranged from 7 to 244 days, and the cohort comprised about six male and a couple of female infants. Thymocytes were released mechanically from tissue and stored at -70 °C as pellets of about 8.5-31 million cells. Genomic DNA was extracted from frozen cell pellets with a QIAsymphony instrument. The immunoSEQ multiplex PCR assay was used to amplify the TCRB and TCRAD loci from a standardized amount of quality-controlled genomic DNA. Amplicons spanned the V(D)J region at a length sufficient to cover the CDR3 and identify V and J genes. Amplicon sequencing was performed on an Illumina platform through the commercial immunoSEQ service. Corrections for primer bias and sequencing errors followed previously described methods, while TCRAD and TCRB definitions were based on the IMGT database. Repertoires were analysed with immunoSEQ Analyzer 3.0 and VDJTools, covering basic statistics, V/J segment usage, diversity estimates, rarefaction and pairwise overlap. Diversity was estimated with Chao1, ChaoE, Efron-Thisted, Shannon and inverse Simpson indices, and also on datasets down-sampled to the smallest sample. Repertoire overlap was determined by strict matching of CDR3 nucleotide sequence, V gene and J gene, and Jaccard-based multidimensional scaling clustering was applied. On average, approximately 790,000 unique TCRB clonotypes were obtained from thymus samples, compared with about 86,000 from blood samples.

The sequencing input was thymocytes. The clonotype was recovered from a boy younger than two with a congenital heart defect. Donor details come from another sample of the same person, matched by shared clones. The rearrangement joined TRBV6-6 to TRBJ1-2, with no confident D gene call. The DNA sequence is TGTGCCAGCAGTTACGCGCCAGGTGATGGCTACACCTTC. This encodes CASSYAPGDGYTF.